This TCR beta chain was profiled in a study of blood T cell repertoires in COVID-19. Whole-study context: COVID-19 samples collected from the United States, Italy and Spain covered acute and convalescent phases. The analysed material was cDNA or gDNA that came from T cells, B-cell-depleted T cells, or PBMCs.

The CDR3 sequence is 14 residues long. V was clipped by 10 bases and J by 0 bases, with 13 bases between them. Germline CDR1 MDHEN, CDR2 SYDVKM. In the authors' methods: Nucleated cell number was recorded as an estimate derived from reference gene primer amplification. The method was immunoSEQ multiplex PCR; TCRdb's version includes in-frame clones alone and lacks a portion of them. The DNA gave D and trimming, while V, J and clone size come from that table. Among some 70,000 clones listed, approximately 89% were seen once. The gene calls are TRBV28 and TRBJ1-5; D is unresolved. This receptor was obtained from a woman in her seventies with acute or convalescent COVID-19. The sequencing input was peripheral blood. As DNA, the CDR3 is TGTGCCATTCTAAAACAGAGTAGCAATCAGCCCCAGCATTTT. Its protein product is CAILKQSSNQPQHF.